The T cell receptor beta chain described here comes from a study of human T cells and chemical hapten exposure. This CDR3 spans 15 amino acids. Deletions cut 4 bases from V and 8 bases from J, with 15 bases between. Notes on the study in general: Clustering by CDR3 similarity yielded significantly more large clusters from expanded TCRs than controls.

The time point was: patch test 2, 6 weeks after DPC sensitization. Indicated treatment: therapeutic diphenylcyclopropenone sensitization with weekly scalp DPC. Every donor had alopecia and was 18 to 70 years old; all were suitable for DPC. This clonotype has a count of ten or more. Its antigen is currently unknown. Each cDNA molecule in the library carried unique molecular identifiers. TCRdb used MiXCR to reprocess the RACE reads, holding one entry per CDR3 protein. In the table there are under 100,000 distinct CDR3 sequences, about 10% of which are singletons. The specimen was whole blood, collected in connection with sensitization to the hapten diphenylcyclopropenone (DPC). The TCR comes from a woman younger than 45 with alopecia areata. Some clones in this sample may be carry-over from other donors' samples. V and J are TRBV12-3 or TRBV12-4 and TRBJ1-6, with D tentatively TRBD1 (5 bases). This CDR3 is CASSWSGQGDSPLHF. DNA of the CDR3: TGTGCCAGCAGTTGGAGCGGCCAAGGGGATTCACCCCTCCACTTT.